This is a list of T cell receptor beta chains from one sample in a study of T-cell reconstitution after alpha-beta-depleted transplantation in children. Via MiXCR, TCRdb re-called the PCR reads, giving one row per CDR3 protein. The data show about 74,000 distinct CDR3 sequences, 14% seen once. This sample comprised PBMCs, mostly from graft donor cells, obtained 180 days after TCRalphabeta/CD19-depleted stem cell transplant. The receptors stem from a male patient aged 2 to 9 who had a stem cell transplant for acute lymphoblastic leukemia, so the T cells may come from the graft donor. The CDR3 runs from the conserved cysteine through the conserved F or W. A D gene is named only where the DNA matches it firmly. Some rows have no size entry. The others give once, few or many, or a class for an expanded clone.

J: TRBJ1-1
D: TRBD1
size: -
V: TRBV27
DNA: TGTGCCAGCAGTTCGTACAGGGGGGGTGAAGCTTTCTTT
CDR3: CASSSYRGGEAFF

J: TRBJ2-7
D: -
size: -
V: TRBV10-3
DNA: TGTGCCATCCAGAGGGGCGGGGCCCTCTCCTACGAGCAGTACTTC
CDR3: CAIQRGGALSYEQYF

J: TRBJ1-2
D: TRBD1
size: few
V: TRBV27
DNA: TGTGCCAGCAGTTTACTCTTGGGACAGGTTAACTATGGCTACACCTTC
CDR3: CASSLLLGQVNYGYTF

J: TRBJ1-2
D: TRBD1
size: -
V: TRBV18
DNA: TGTGCCAGCTCACCACAGGGGGCTTATGGCTACACCTTC
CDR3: CASSPQGAYGYTF

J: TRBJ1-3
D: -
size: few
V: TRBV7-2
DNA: TGTGCCAGCAGCTTAGGCAGGGGCCGTGGTTGGAACACCATATATTTT
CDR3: CASSLGRGRGWNTIYF

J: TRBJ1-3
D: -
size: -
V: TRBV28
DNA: TGTGCCAGCAGTCCTAGAGGAGGGGCCTCTGATTCTGGAAACACCATATATTTT
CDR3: CASSPRGGASDSGNTIYF

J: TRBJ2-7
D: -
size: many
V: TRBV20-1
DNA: TGCAGTGCTAGCCGTATCGACGAGCAGTACTTC
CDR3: CSASRIDEQYF

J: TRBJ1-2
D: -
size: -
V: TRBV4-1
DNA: TGCGCCAGCAGCCCCTGGGGGGGGGAAGCTAACTATGGCTACACCTTC
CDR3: CASSPWGGEANYGYTF

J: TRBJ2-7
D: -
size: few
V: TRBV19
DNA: TGTGCCAGTAGTATTTCCCCCGGACAGCTATTCTACGAGCAGTACTTC
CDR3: CASSISPGQLFYEQYF

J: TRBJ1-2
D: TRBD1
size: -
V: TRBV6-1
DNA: TGTGCCAGCAGTCGAACAGGGGGCAGCGGCTATGGCGACACCTTC
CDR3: CASSRTGGSGYGDTF

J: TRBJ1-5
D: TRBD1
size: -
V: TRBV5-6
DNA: TGTGCCAGCAGCCCAAGGGGGCCTTATAGCGATCAGCCCCAGCATTTT
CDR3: CASSPRGPYSDQPQHF

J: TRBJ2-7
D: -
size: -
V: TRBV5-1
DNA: TGCGCCAGCAGCCCCCTGGGTAGGAAGGGGAACGAGCAGTACTTC
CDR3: CASSPLGRKGNEQYF

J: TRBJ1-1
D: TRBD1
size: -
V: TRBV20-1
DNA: TGCAGTGCTAAGGGACAGGCTGAAGCTTTCTTT
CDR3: CSAKGQAEAFF

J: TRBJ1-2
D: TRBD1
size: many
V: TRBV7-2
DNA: TGTGCCAGCAGCTTGGTAGGGACAGGGGTCGGGTATGGCTACACCTTC
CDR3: CASSLVGTGVGYGYTF

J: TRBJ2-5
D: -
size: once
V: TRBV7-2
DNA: TGTGCCAGCAGCTTTTTCAGGTTCGGAGAGACCCAGTACTTC
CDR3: CASSFFRFGETQYF

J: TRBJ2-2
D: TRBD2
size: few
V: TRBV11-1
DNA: TGTGCCAGCAGCTCAGGGCTAGCGGGACGCGTGAACACCGGGGAGCTGTTTTTT
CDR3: CASSSGLAGRVNTGELFF

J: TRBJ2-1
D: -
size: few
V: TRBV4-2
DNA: TGTGCCAGCAGCCAAGGGGACGGGAGTGGTGGCAATGAGCAGTTCTTC
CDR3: CASSQGDGSGGNEQFF

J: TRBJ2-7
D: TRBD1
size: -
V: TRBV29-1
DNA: TGCAGCGTTGCCCCCGGGACAGGGGGCTACGAGCAGTACTTC
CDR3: CSVAPGTGGYEQYF

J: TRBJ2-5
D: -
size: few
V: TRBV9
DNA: TGTGCCAGCAGCGTAGGGGAAGAGACCCAGTACTTC
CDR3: CASSVGEETQYF

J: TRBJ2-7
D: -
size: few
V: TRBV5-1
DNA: TGCGCCAGCAGCTTGGCGGGGAATTCGTACGAGCAGTACTTC
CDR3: CASSLAGNSYEQYF

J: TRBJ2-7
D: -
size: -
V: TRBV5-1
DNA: TGCGCCAGCAGCTTGGATCGGACGGCCGACTACGAGCAGTACTTC
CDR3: CASSLDRTADYEQYF

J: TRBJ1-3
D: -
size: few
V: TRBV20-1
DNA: TGCAGTGCTTCAGGGGTCGGAAACACCATATATTTT
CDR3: CSASGVGNTIYF

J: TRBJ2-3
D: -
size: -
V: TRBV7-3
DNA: TGTGCCAGCAGCTTAACTGAACGGTATACGCAGTATTTT
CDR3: CASSLTERYTQYF

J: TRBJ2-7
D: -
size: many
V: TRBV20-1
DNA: TGCAGTGCTAGCGGGTTTTCCTACGAGCAGTACTTC
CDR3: CSASGFSYEQYF

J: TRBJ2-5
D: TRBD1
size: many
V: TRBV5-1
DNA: TGCGCCAGCAGCGTGGGGACAGGAAAAGAGACCCAGTACTTC
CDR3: CASSVGTGKETQYF

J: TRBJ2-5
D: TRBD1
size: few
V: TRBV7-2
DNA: TGTGCCAGCAGCTTAGTCCCCCGGGACAGGAAGACCCAGTACTTC
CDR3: CASSLVPRDRKTQYF

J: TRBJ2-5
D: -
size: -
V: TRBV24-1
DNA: TGTGCCACCAGTGATGTGCTCGGGGGAAGAGGCGAGACCCAGTACTTC
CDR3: CATSDVLGGRGETQYF

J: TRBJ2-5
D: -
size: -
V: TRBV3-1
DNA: TGTGCCAGCAGCCAAGATAATTGGGAACAGGAGACCCAGTACTTC
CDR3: CASSQDNWEQETQYF

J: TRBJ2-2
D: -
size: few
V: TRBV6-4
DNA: TGTGCCAGCAGTCCACAGGGTAGCACCGGGGAGCTGTTTTTT
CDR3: CASSPQGSTGELFF

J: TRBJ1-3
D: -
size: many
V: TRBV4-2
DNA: TGTGCCAGCAGTCCCGGGCCTGGAAACACCATATATTTT
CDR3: CASSPGPGNTIYF

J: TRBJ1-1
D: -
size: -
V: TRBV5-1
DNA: TGCGCCAGCAGCTTGCGGCGGGCAATGAACACTGAAGCTTTCTTT
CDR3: CASSLRRAMNTEAFF

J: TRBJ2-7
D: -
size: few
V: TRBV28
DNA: TGTGCCAGCAGTTTTGGCTCCAAGAGACTACGAACTTGGCAGTACTTC
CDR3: CASSFGSKRLRTWQYF

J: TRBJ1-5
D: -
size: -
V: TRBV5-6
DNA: TGTGCCAGCAGCCAAGGGTCTAATCAGCCCCAGCATTTT
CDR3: CASSQGSNQPQHF

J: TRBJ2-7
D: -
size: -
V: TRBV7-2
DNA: TGTGCCAGCAGCCCCCGGGCACAGGGCTCCTACGAGCAGTACTTC
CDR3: CASSPRAQGSYEQYF

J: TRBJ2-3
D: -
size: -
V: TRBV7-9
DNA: TGTGCCAGCAGCTTATGGGGGAAGATGGGCTCGGATACGCAGTATTTT
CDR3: CASSLWGKMGSDTQYF

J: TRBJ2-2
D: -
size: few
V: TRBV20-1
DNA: TGCAGTGCTAGAGAATCGTCTAGGAAAGGGGAGCTGTTTTTT
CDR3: CSARESSRKGELFF

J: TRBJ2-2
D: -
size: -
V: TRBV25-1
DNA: TGTGCCAGCAGTGAAATAGGGGCAGCCAAGAACACCGGGGAGATGTTTTTT
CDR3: CASSEIGAAKNTGEMFF

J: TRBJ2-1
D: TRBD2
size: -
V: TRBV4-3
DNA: TGCGCCAGCAGCCAAGGCCCGGGACTAGCGGGATCCAGCTCCTACAATGAGCAGTTCTTC
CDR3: CASSQGPGLAGSSSYNEQFF

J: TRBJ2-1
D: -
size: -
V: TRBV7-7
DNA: TGTGCCAGCAGCTTAGAGAAGTCCCATCCTAGCTCCTACAATGAGCAGTTCTTC
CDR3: CASSLEKSHPSSYNEQFF

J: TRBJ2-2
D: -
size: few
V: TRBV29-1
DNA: TGCAGCGCCAGAACGAACACCGGGGAGCTGTTTTTT
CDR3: CSARTNTGELFF

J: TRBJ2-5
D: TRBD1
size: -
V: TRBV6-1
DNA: TGTGCCAGCAGGTCCCGGGACAGGGGCCAAGAGACCCAGTACTTC
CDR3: CASRSRDRGQETQYF

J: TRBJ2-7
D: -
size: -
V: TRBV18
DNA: TGTGCCAGCTCACCGCCGGGCCTAGAGGCCGAGCAGTACTTC
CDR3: CASSPPGLEAEQYF

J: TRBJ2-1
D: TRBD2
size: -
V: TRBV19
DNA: TGTGCCAGTAGTGCCTTTGGGACTAGCGGTTACTACAATGAGCAGTTCTTC
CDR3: CASSAFGTSGYYNEQFF

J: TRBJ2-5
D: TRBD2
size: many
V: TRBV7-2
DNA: TGTGCCAGCAGCTTAGGACTAGCGGGGGGGCAGGAGACCCAGTACTTC
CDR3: CASSLGLAGGQETQYF

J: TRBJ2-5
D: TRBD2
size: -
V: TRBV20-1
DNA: TGCAGTGCGGAGATAGCGGGGGAGACCCAGTACTTC
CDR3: CSAEIAGETQYF

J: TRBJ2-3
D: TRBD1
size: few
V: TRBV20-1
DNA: TGCAGTGCTCGGTGGGACAGGGGCTCAGATACGCAGTATTTT
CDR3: CSARWDRGSDTQYF

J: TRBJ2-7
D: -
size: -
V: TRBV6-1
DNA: TGTGCCAGCAGTGGCTTCTCCACCTACGAGCAGTACTTC
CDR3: CASSGFSTYEQYF

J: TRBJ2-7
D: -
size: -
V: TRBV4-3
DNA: TGCGCCAGCAGCGCACATTACTCCTACGAGCAGTACTTC
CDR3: CASSAHYSYEQYF

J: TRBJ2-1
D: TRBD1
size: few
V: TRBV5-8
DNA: TGTGCCAGCAGCTTAACTAAACAGGGGGTCTCGTACAATGAGCAGTTCTTC
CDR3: CASSLTKQGVSYNEQFF

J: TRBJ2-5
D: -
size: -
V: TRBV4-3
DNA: TGCGCCAGTTCCTTCGAGACCCAGTACTTC
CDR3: CASSFETQYF

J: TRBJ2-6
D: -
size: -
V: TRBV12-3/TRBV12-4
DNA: TGTGCCAGCAGTTTAGCCGTGACAGACTCTGGGGCCAACGTCCTGACTTTC
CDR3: CASSLAVTDSGANVLTF

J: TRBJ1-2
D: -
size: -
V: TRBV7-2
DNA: TGTGCCAGCAGCTGGGACTATCAGGGCTATGGCTACACCTTC
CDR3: CASSWDYQGYGYTF

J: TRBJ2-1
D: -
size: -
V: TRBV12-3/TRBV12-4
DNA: TGTGCCAGCAGTCAAACGGGACGAACGACGGATGAGCAGTTCTTC
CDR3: CASSQTGRTTDEQFF

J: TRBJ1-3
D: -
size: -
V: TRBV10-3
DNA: TGTGCCATCAGTCGGGCGGTGGACACCATATATTTT
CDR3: CAISRAVDTIYF

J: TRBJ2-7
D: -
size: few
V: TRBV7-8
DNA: TGTGCCAGCCAACAGGGAAGCTCCTACGAGCAGTACTTC
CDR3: CASQQGSSYEQYF

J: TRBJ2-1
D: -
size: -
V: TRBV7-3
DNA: TGTGCCAGCAGCTTAAGGACCCCATATAATGAGCAGTTCTTC
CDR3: CASSLRTPYNEQFF

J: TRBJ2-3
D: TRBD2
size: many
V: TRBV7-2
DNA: TGTGCCAGCAGCTCGCGGACTAGCGGTGTTAGCACAGATACGCAGTATTTT
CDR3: CASSSRTSGVSTDTQYF